These 10 T cell receptor beta chains were all obtained from the same sample, sequenced in a study of blood T cells in healthy people across ages. With a J-beta primer mix and a sample-barcoded 5' primer, a second PCR ran 7 to 11 cycles. Each CDR3 protein is one row after TCRdb ran MiXCR on the 5' RACE reads. The table has some 1.5 million distinct CDR3 sequences, roughly 30% seen once. The sequenced material came from blood. The source is a woman aged 25 to 39 in good health.

This clonotype was picked up many times. The chain employs TRBV10-1 and TRBJ2-7; the D is unclear. The length of the CDR3 is 14 residues. CDR1 and CDR2 (germline): WNHNN, SYGVQD (reference sequence). Trimming removed 7 bases from V and 3 bases from J, with 16 bases in between. The CDR3 bases are TGCGCCAGCAAGCCGAGTCTGGCAGGCTACGAGCAGTACTTC. Its protein is CASKPSLAGYEQYF.

Many counts were recorded for this clonotype. This chain uses TRBV4-3 with TRBJ2-7; tentatively, D is TRBD2 (5 bases). Germline V gene lookup returns CDR1 LGHNA and CDR2 YSLEER. Trimming stripped 5 bases from V and 5 bases from J, with 13 bases between. The CDR3 has 13 amino acids. The CDR3 spells CASSTELADEQYF. The CDR3 region has the DNA TGCGCCAGCAGCACAGAGCTAGCAGACGAGCAGTACTTC.

This chain joins TRBV6-5 and TRBJ2-3, with 7 bases aligning to TRBD2. Germline CDR1 and CDR2: MNHEY and SVGAGI. Trimming removed 4 bases from V and 4 bases from J; junction bases left unmatched: 11. The CDR3 loop spans 16 amino acids. DNA for the CDR3: TGTGCCAGCAGTTCCTCAGCGGGAAGGGGCGCAGATACGCAGTATTTT. As protein: CASSSSAGRGADTQYF.

The chain joins TRBV9 to TRBJ2-2; 7 nucleotides line up with TRBD1. CDR3 length: 16 amino acids. Unmatched junction bases numbered 9, after V lost 2 bases and J lost 5 bases. Germline V gene sequence: CDR1 SGDLS, CDR2 YYNGEE. The CDR3 loop is CASSVGETGATGELFF. The CDR3 region has the DNA TGTGCCAGCAGCGTCGGAGAAACAGGGGCTACCGGGGAGCTGTTTTTT.

The genes are TRBV9 and TRBJ2-1; D ambiguous. CDR3 length: 15 amino acids. V was trimmed by 0 bases and J by 3 bases, leaving 10 bases between them. CDR1 is SGDLS and CDR2 is YYNGEE in the germline V gene. The CDR3 here is CASSVEVTYYNEQFF. The DNA of the CDR3 is TGTGCCAGCAGCGTAGAGGTCACCTACTACAATGAGCAGTTCTTC.

This clonotype was seen at least ten times. The rearrangement joins TRBV12-3 or TRBV12-4 to TRBJ2-7; TRBD1 matches at 8 bases. The CDR3 loop spans 15 amino acids. V lost 1 base and J lost 4; bases outside the gene matches: 6. CDR3 coding DNA: TGTGCCAGCAGTTTAGGGACAGGGCCTCGTTACGAGCAGTACTTC. Protein: CASSLGTGPRYEQYF.

This clonotype has only a few counts. The V and J genes are TRBV20-1 and TRBJ2-1, with 11 bases fitting TRBD1. Germline V gene data show CDR1 as DFQATT and CDR2 as SNEGSKA (reference sequence). Germline trimming cut 6 bases from V and 6 bases from J; bases unmatched to any gene: 10. The CDR3 covers 15 residues. The CDR3 bases are TGCAGTGCATCAGGGGGGACAGGGGGGCTCAATGAGCAGTTCTTC. Translating gives CSASGGTGGLNEQFF.

The chain recombines TRBV18 with TRBJ2-4; the match to TRBD1 covers 7 bases. The CDR3 length is 15 residues. The J segment lost 1 base and the V segment lost 6 bases, leaving 6 bases of the junction unmatched. CDR1 and CDR2 (germline): KGHSH, LQKENI. The DNA for the CDR3 is TGTGCCAGCTCCCAAGGGGGCACGGCCAAAAACATTCAGTACTTC. Translated, it gives CASSQGGTAKNIQYF. The whole variable domain, remainder taken from reference TRBV18 and TRBJ2-4, is NAGVMQNPRHLVRRRGQEARLRCSPMKGHSHVYWYRQLPEEGLKFMVYLQKENIIDESGMPKERFSAEFPKEGPSILRIQQVVRGDSAAYFCASSQGGTAKNIQYFGAGTRLSVL.

The rearrangement uses TRBV20-1 and TRBJ1-5; 9 positions agree with TRBD1. From germline, CDR1 is DFQATT and CDR2 SNEGSKA (reference sequence). The ends lost 6 bases at V and 4 bases at J; junction bases unmatched: 7. There are 14 residues in the CDR3. This CDR3 reads CSATDRGPNQPQHF. The CDR3 DNA reads TGCAGTGCAACGGACAGGGGCCCAAATCAGCCCCAGCATTTT.

This clonotype was detected ten times or more. This chain uses TRBV20-1 with TRBJ2-7; TRBD2 might be the D (6 bases). CDR3 length: 14 residues. V lost 1 base and J lost 6, with 16 bases in between. Germline assignment: CDR1 DFQATT and CDR2 SNEGSKA (reference sequence). CDR3 nucleotides: TGCAGTGCTAGAGGGACTACCGAGTCGGCCGAGCAGTACTTC. Residues: CSARGTTESAEQYF.